Listed below are T cell receptor beta chains from one sample, sequenced in a study of Ad26.COV2.S vaccination and SARS-CoV-2 variants. Libraries were prepared by immunoSEQ multiplex PCR; TCRdb keeps only in-frame clonotypes and omits some of them. The sample yields 360,000 or so clones, more than 75% seen once. The source was peripheral blood, collected in a trial of Ad26.COV2.S vaccine versus placebo. The receptors were gathered from a person aged 18-65 years who received the Ad26.COV2.S COVID-19 vaccine or a placebo. The CDR3 runs from the conserved cysteine through the conserved F or W. The D gene is left open where the match is weak. Clone size is given for some rows only: seen once, a few or many times, or a class if the clone is expanded.

D gene: NA; J gene: TRBJ2-4; V gene: TRBV12-3/TRBV12-4; clone size: NA; CDR3 protein: CASSLDKQNIQYF; CDR3 DNA: TGTGCCAGCAGTTTGGACAAGCAAAACATTCAGTACTTC
D gene: NA; J gene: TRBJ1-5; V gene: TRBV6-5; clone size: once; CDR3 protein: CASSYSSYSNQPQHF; CDR3 DNA: TGTGCCAGCAGTTACTCCAGTTATAGCAATCAGCCCCAGCATTTT
D gene: NA; J gene: TRBJ1-2; V gene: TRBV3-1/TRBV3-2; clone size: NA; CDR3 protein: CASSQEIVMEELGYGYTF; CDR3 DNA: TGTGCCAGCAGCCAAGAAATCGTAATGGAGGAATTGGGCTATGGCTACACCTTC
D gene: NA; J gene: TRBJ1-4; V gene: TRBV24-1; clone size: NA; CDR3 protein: CATSDSTSGTMQKLFF; CDR3 DNA: TGTGCCACCAGTGATTCTACCTCCGGGACAATGCAAAAACTGTTTTTT
D gene: TRBD1; J gene: TRBJ1-6; V gene: TRBV5-6; clone size: once; CDR3 protein: CASSDTDRRNSPLHF; CDR3 DNA: TGTGCCAGCAGCGATACGGACAGGCGTAATTCACCCCTCCACTTT
D gene: NA; J gene: TRBJ2-3; V gene: TRBV6-5; clone size: NA; CDR3 protein: CASTPTRRTTDTQYF; CDR3 DNA: TGTGCCAGCACCCCTACGAGGAGGACCACAGATACGCAGTATTTT
D gene: NA; J gene: TRBJ1-5; V gene: TRBV7-3; clone size: few; CDR3 protein: CASSLGYNQPQHF; CDR3 DNA: TGTGCCAGCAGCTTAGGGTACAATCAGCCCCAGCATTTT
D gene: NA; J gene: TRBJ2-5; V gene: TRBV7-2; clone size: NA; CDR3 protein: CASSLVAYQETQYF; CDR3 DNA: TGTGCCAGCAGCTTAGTGGCGTACCAAGAGACCCAGTACTTC
D gene: NA; J gene: TRBJ1-1; V gene: TRBV18; clone size: NA; CDR3 protein: CASSPREIYRDTEAFF; CDR3 DNA: TGTGCCAGCTCACCAAGGGAAATATACAGGGACACTGAAGCTTTCTTT
D gene: TRBD1; J gene: TRBJ1-5; V gene: TRBV6-4; clone size: NA; CDR3 protein: CASSRDREFNQPQHF; CDR3 DNA: TGTGCCAGCAGTAGGGACAGGGAGTTTAATCAGCCCCAGCATTTT
D gene: NA; J gene: TRBJ1-4; V gene: TRBV9; clone size: NA; CDR3 protein: CASSPSLSQKLFF; CDR3 DNA: TGTGCCAGCAGCCCCAGCCTATCCCAGAAACTGTTTTTT
D gene: TRBD1; J gene: TRBJ1-2; V gene: TRBV5-4; clone size: NA; CDR3 protein: CASSLDRGNYGYTF; CDR3 DNA: TGTGCCAGCAGCTTGGACAGGGGGAACTATGGCTACACCTTC
D gene: NA; J gene: TRBJ2-1; V gene: TRBV12-3/TRBV12-4; clone size: NA; CDR3 protein: CASSRNVVGQFF; CDR3 DNA: TGTGCCAGCAGTCGAAATGTGGTGGGGCAGTTCTTC
D gene: TRBD1; J gene: TRBJ2-1; V gene: TRBV6-2/TRBV6-3; clone size: NA; CDR3 protein: CASSSSPGQGAGEQFF; CDR3 DNA: TGTGCCAGCAGTTCCTCTCCGGGACAGGGGGCAGGTGAGCAGTTCTTC
D gene: NA; J gene: TRBJ1-2; V gene: TRBV4-2; clone size: NA; CDR3 protein: CASSREVRDNKGYTF; CDR3 DNA: TGTGCCAGCAGCCGGGAAGTCCGGGACAACAAGGGCTACACCTTC
D gene: NA; J gene: TRBJ1-3; V gene: TRBV30; clone size: NA; CDR3 protein: CAWSLPGNTIYF; CDR3 DNA: TGTGCCTGGAGTCTCCCTGGAAACACCATATATTTT
D gene: TRBD1; J gene: TRBJ2-5; V gene: TRBV18; clone size: NA; CDR3 protein: CASSPRQDREKETQYF; CDR3 DNA: TGTGCCAGCTCACCACGGCAAGACAGGGAGAAGGAGACCCAGTACTTC
D gene: NA; J gene: TRBJ2-7; V gene: TRBV7-9; clone size: NA; CDR3 protein: CASTLAGYEQYF; CDR3 DNA: TGTGCCAGCACTCTAGCCGGCTACGAGCAGTACTTC
D gene: TRBD1; J gene: TRBJ1-3; V gene: TRBV5-1; clone size: NA; CDR3 protein: CASSRRTGDGNTIYF; CDR3 DNA: TGCGCCAGCAGCCGAAGAACAGGGGACGGAAACACCATATATTTT
D gene: NA; J gene: TRBJ1-1; V gene: TRBV7-2; clone size: NA; CDR3 protein: CASSFSQGNTEAFF; CDR3 DNA: TGTGCCAGCAGCTTTAGCCAGGGAAACACTGAAGCTTTCTTT
D gene: TRBD1; J gene: TRBJ1-2; V gene: TRBV7-7; clone size: few; CDR3 protein: CASSLSRDRGRSGYTF; CDR3 DNA: TGTGCTAGCAGCTTAAGTCGGGACAGGGGGCGGAGTGGCTACACCTTC
D gene: TRBD1; J gene: TRBJ1-5; V gene: TRBV19; clone size: NA; CDR3 protein: CASGQGNQPQHF; CDR3 DNA: TGTGCCAGCGGACAGGGCAATCAGCCCCAGCATTTT
D gene: NA; J gene: TRBJ2-1; V gene: TRBV6-5; clone size: once; CDR3 protein: CASSYSTADEQFF; CDR3 DNA: TGTGCCAGCAGTTACTCGACGGCGGATGAGCAGTTCTTC
D gene: NA; J gene: TRBJ2-1; V gene: TRBV2; clone size: once; CDR3 protein: CASRKGVAPEQFF; CDR3 DNA: TGTGCCAGCAGGAAGGGGGTGGCGCCTGAGCAGTTCTTC
D gene: NA; J gene: TRBJ1-5; V gene: TRBV5-6; clone size: NA; CDR3 protein: CASSRGGGGQPQHF; CDR3 DNA: TGTGCCAGCAGCCGAGGGGGAGGTGGTCAGCCCCAGCATTTT
D gene: NA; J gene: TRBJ2-7; V gene: TRBV7-9; clone size: NA; CDR3 protein: CASSLVAAREQYF; CDR3 DNA: TGTGCCAGCAGCTTAGTTGCGGCTCGGGAGCAGTACTTC
D gene: NA; J gene: TRBJ1-2; V gene: TRBV5-6; clone size: NA; CDR3 protein: CASSGGGPGYTF; CDR3 DNA: TGTGCCAGCAGCGGCGGGGGGCCTGGCTACACCTTC
D gene: TRBD1; J gene: TRBJ1-2; V gene: TRBV6-5; clone size: NA; CDR3 protein: CASSRATGQYGYTF; CDR3 DNA: TGTGCCAGCAGCCGAGCGACAGGGCAGTATGGCTACACCTTC
D gene: TRBD1; J gene: TRBJ2-4; V gene: TRBV5-1; clone size: NA; CDR3 protein: CASSLEGQGWNIQYF; CDR3 DNA: TGCGCCAGCAGCTTGGAGGGACAGGGTTGGAACATTCAGTACTTC
D gene: TRBD2; J gene: TRBJ2-4; V gene: TRBV11-2; clone size: NA; CDR3 protein: CASSFNRLAGGLKNIQYF; CDR3 DNA: TGTGCCAGCAGCTTTAACCGACTAGCGGGGGGGCTTAAAAACATTCAGTACTTC
D gene: NA; J gene: TRBJ2-3; V gene: TRBV3-1/TRBV3-2; clone size: NA; CDR3 protein: CASSQAGRGYPSSTDTQYF; CDR3 DNA: TGTGCCAGCAGCCAAGCTGGTCGGGGCTACCCCAGTAGCACAGATACGCAGTATTTT
D gene: NA; J gene: TRBJ1-3; V gene: TRBV7-9; clone size: few; CDR3 protein: CASSFLRGFASGNTIYF; CDR3 DNA: TGTGCCAGCAGTTTCCTTCGCGGTTTCGCGTCTGGAAACACCATATATTTT
D gene: TRBD1; J gene: TRBJ2-7; V gene: TRBV19; clone size: NA; CDR3 protein: CASSISGGFNEQYF; CDR3 DNA: TGTGCCAGTAGTATATCAGGGGGCTTCAACGAGCAGTACTTC
D gene: NA; J gene: TRBJ2-4; V gene: TRBV14; clone size: NA; CDR3 protein: CASSHPQGLRNIQYF; CDR3 DNA: TGTGCCAGCAGCCACCCACAGGGTTTAAGGAACATTCAGTACTTC
D gene: NA; J gene: TRBJ1-1; V gene: TRBV11-2; clone size: NA; CDR3 protein: CASSFGGLNTEAFF; CDR3 DNA: TGTGCCAGCAGCTTCGGGGGTTTAAACACTGAAGCTTTCTTT
D gene: NA; J gene: TRBJ2-5; V gene: TRBV19; clone size: NA; CDR3 protein: CASRLGEYQYF; CDR3 DNA: TGTGCCAGTAGACTCGGGGAATACCAGTACTTC
D gene: NA; J gene: TRBJ1-1; V gene: TRBV5-6; clone size: NA; CDR3 protein: CASSGRPGVLTEAFF; CDR3 DNA: TGTGCCAGCAGCGGGAGGCCAGGGGTCCTCACTGAAGCTTTCTTT
D gene: TRBD1; J gene: TRBJ2-7; V gene: TRBV5-1; clone size: NA; CDR3 protein: CASSSGTGGFEQYF; CDR3 DNA: TGCGCCAGCAGCTCCGGGACAGGGGGATTCGAGCAGTACTTC
D gene: TRBD1; J gene: TRBJ1-3; V gene: TRBV19; clone size: NA; CDR3 protein: CASSMAGTGGSGNTIYF; CDR3 DNA: TGTGCCAGTAGTATGGCTGGGACAGGCGGCTCTGGAAACACCATATATTTT
D gene: NA; J gene: TRBJ1-5; V gene: TRBV4-1; clone size: few; CDR3 protein: CASSQGQGLWQPQHF; CDR3 DNA: TGCGCCAGCAGCCAGGGTCAGGGGTTATGGCAGCCCCAGCATTTT
D gene: NA; J gene: TRBJ2-5; V gene: TRBV13; clone size: NA; CDR3 protein: CASSFDETQYF; CDR3 DNA: TGTGCCAGCAGCTTCGACGAGACCCAGTACTTC
D gene: TRBD1; J gene: TRBJ2-7; V gene: TRBV4-3; clone size: NA; CDR3 protein: CASSRTRGTGASYEQYF; CDR3 DNA: TGCGCCAGCAGCCGGACCCGAGGGACAGGGGCCTCCTACGAGCAGTACTTC
D gene: TRBD1; J gene: TRBJ1-4; V gene: TRBV25-1; clone size: NA; CDR3 protein: CASSDPDRLGEKLFF; CDR3 DNA: TGTGCCAGCAGTGACCCGGACAGGCTAGGGGAAAAACTGTTTTTT
D gene: TRBD2; J gene: TRBJ2-7; V gene: TRBV19; clone size: NA; CDR3 protein: CASSIRGGPYEQYF; CDR3 DNA: TGTGCCAGTAGTATCCGCGGGGGGCCGTACGAGCAGTACTTC
D gene: NA; J gene: TRBJ2-5; V gene: TRBV9; clone size: NA; CDR3 protein: CASNRGSVRNQETQYF; CDR3 DNA: TGTGCCAGCAATCGAGGGAGCGTCCGTAATCAAGAGACCCAGTACTTC
D gene: TRBD1; J gene: TRBJ1-4; V gene: TRBV13; clone size: NA; CDR3 protein: CASSSTGANEKLFF; CDR3 DNA: TGTGCCAGCAGCTCGACAGGGGCTAATGAAAAACTGTTTTTT
D gene: NA; J gene: TRBJ2-7; V gene: TRBV9; clone size: NA; CDR3 protein: CASSVATGGPYEQYF; CDR3 DNA: TGTGCCAGCAGCGTAGCAACCGGTGGGCCCTACGAGCAGTACTTC
D gene: TRBD2; J gene: TRBJ2-1; V gene: TRBV18; clone size: once; CDR3 protein: CASSSAGTSVYEQFF; CDR3 DNA: TGTGCCAGCTCATCCGCCGGGACTAGCGTCTATGAGCAGTTCTTC
D gene: NA; J gene: TRBJ1-4; V gene: TRBV6-5; clone size: NA; CDR3 protein: CASSYSNRNEKLFF; CDR3 DNA: TGTGCCAGCAGTTACTCAAACAGGAATGAAAAACTATTTTTT
D gene: TRBD1; J gene: TRBJ1-6; V gene: TRBV6-5; clone size: NA; CDR3 protein: CAIGQGMFAPLHF; CDR3 DNA: TGTGCCATAGGACAGGGGATGTTTGCACCCCTCCACTTT
D gene: NA; J gene: TRBJ1-2; V gene: TRBV12-3/TRBV12-4; clone size: NA; CDR3 protein: CASSVTGTRGYTF; CDR3 DNA: TGTGCCAGCAGTGTTACCGGGACGCGCGGCTACACCTTC
D gene: TRBD1; J gene: TRBJ1-1; V gene: TRBV5-6; clone size: once; CDR3 protein: CATYRLGTELRANTEAFF; CDR3 DNA: TGTGCCACGTACAGACTCGGGACAGAACTGCGGGCGAACACTGAAGCTTTCTTT
D gene: NA; J gene: TRBJ1-3; V gene: TRBV30; clone size: NA; CDR3 protein: CAWSGGGNTIYF; CDR3 DNA: TGTGCCTGGAGTGGAGGAGGAAACACCATATATTTT
D gene: NA; J gene: TRBJ1-4; V gene: TRBV19; clone size: NA; CDR3 protein: CASSILGTEKLFF; CDR3 DNA: TGTGCCAGTAGTATTCTAGGGACTGAAAAACTGTTTTTT
D gene: TRBD1; J gene: TRBJ1-1; V gene: TRBV7-2; clone size: NA; CDR3 protein: CASSPTLATGDLEAFF; CDR3 DNA: TGTGCCAGCAGCCCTACTCTAGCGACAGGGGACCTTGAAGCTTTCTTT